These T cell receptor beta chains were read from a single sample in a study of T-cell memory formation after mild COVID-19. TCRdb re-derived calls from the 5' RACE reads in MiXCR, one entry per CDR3 protein. Here the sample spans tens of thousands of distinct CDR3 sequences, around 7.3% being singletons. The sequenced sample was PBMCs or a T cell subset sorted from them (not recorded which). The origin of the receptors is a man younger than 30 who had mild COVID-19 (a few samples of this study predate the infection). Cell type and time point are not known. The CDR3 runs from the conserved cysteine through the conserved F or W. D genes are given only for firm matches. A clone size is listed for some rows: how often the clone was seen (once, few, many), or a class if it is expanded.

>TRBV9|TRBJ1-1|few|TRBD1
TGTGCCAGCAGCGTAAACAGGGGTGGGACTGAAGCTTTCTTT
CASSVNRGGTEAFF
>TRBV7-2|TRBJ2-7|few|NA
TGTGCCAGCAGCTTCTCCCAAAGCTCCTACGAGCAGTACTTC
CASSFSQSSYEQYF
>TRBV10-2|TRBJ1-2|few|TRBD1
TGCGCCAGCAGTGATTGGGGGACAGGGGGAACGAGCTATGGCTACACCTTC
CASSDWGTGGTSYGYTF
>TRBV12-5|TRBJ1-1|few|NA
TGTGCTAGTGGTTTGATCCCCGACGGAACTGAAGCTTTCTTT
CASGLIPDGTEAFF
>TRBV29-1|TRBJ2-5|many|NA
TGCAGCGGGACTTTGGGGGAGACCCAGTACTTC
CSGTLGETQYF
>TRBV12-3/TRBV12-4|TRBJ2-5|many|TRBD1
TGTGCCAGCAGTCGGGACAGGGAGGAGACCCAGTACTTC
CASSRDREETQYF
>TRBV11-1|TRBJ2-1|many|TRBD2
TGTGCCAGCAGCTTTAGCGGGGGGTCCCCCTACAATGAGCAGTTCTTC
CASSFSGGSPYNEQFF
>TRBV12-3/TRBV12-4|TRBJ2-3|medium-sized|NA
TGTGCCAGCAGTTTAGCGGTACATAGCACAGATACGCAGTATTTT
CASSLAVHSTDTQYF
>TRBV19|TRBJ1-1|many|NA
TGTGCCAGTAGCACCGACAGACTGAACACTGAAGCTTTCTTT
CASSTDRLNTEAFF
>TRBV4-1|TRBJ1-1|NA|TRBD1
TGCGCCAGCAGCCAACCGCACGGACAGGTCGGGGGAGCTTTCTTT
CASSQPHGQVGGAFF
>TRBV7-2|TRBJ1-1|many|NA
TGTGCCAGCAGCTTAGTGGGCAGGGAAGCTTTCTTT
CASSLVGREAFF
>TRBV28|TRBJ2-2|few|NA
TGTGCCAGCTTACGATCCCTGGCCACCGGGGAGCTGTTTTTT
CASLRSLATGELFF
>TRBV5-1|TRBJ2-1|few|NA
TGCGCCAGCAGCCTGACAGGCGTGGGCAATGAGCAGTTCTTC
CASSLTGVGNEQFF
>TRBV5-4|TRBJ2-3|few|NA
TGTGCCAGCAGCTGGACGCCGAGAACCACAGATACGCAGTATTTT
CASSWTPRTTDTQYF
>TRBV5-8|TRBJ2-7|few|NA
TGTGCCAGCAGGCCCCTGGGGAACAGGCCACAGTACTTC
CASRPLGNRPQYF
>TRBV20-1|TRBJ2-7|many|TRBD1
TGCAGTGCTAGAGACCCGGGACAGTCGGACTACGAGCAGTACTTC
CSARDPGQSDYEQYF
>TRBV7-9|TRBJ1-5|few|TRBD1
TGTGCCAGCAGCGTGTCGACAGGGGATCAGCCCCAGCATTTT
CASSVSTGDQPQHF
>TRBV12-3/TRBV12-4|TRBJ1-5|few|NA
TGTGCCAGCAGTTTTGGGGGCCTCAATCAGCCCCAGCATTTT
CASSFGGLNQPQHF
>TRBV7-2|TRBJ2-3|NA|TRBD2
TGTGCCAGCAGCCCTGGACTAGCACGCACAGATACGCAGTATTTT
CASSPGLARTDTQYF
>TRBV5-1|TRBJ2-5|NA|NA
TGCGCCAGCATTGATACGCAAGAGACCCAGTACTTC
CASIDTQETQYF
>TRBV28|TRBJ2-1|few|TRBD2
TGTGCCAGCTTCAGCGGGGGGGCAAACTACAATGAGCAGTTCTTC
CASFSGGANYNEQFF
>TRBV4-2|TRBJ1-4|NA|NA
TGTGCCAGCAGCCTCCAAAGGGGCGGGGGTAATGAAAAACTGTTTTTT
CASSLQRGGGNEKLFF
>TRBV5-1|TRBJ2-3|few|NA
TGCGCCAGCAGCCCAGGGAGTAGGTCAGATACGCAGTATTTT
CASSPGSRSDTQYF
>TRBV4-3|TRBJ2-3|many|TRBD2
TGCGCCAGCAGCCAAGATTTTGCCGGGGGGGCGGGAGATACGCAGTATTTT
CASSQDFAGGAGDTQYF
>TRBV5-6|TRBJ1-5|many|TRBD1
TGTGCCAGCAGTCTTACAGGGGGCGGCAATCAGCCCCAGCATTTT
CASSLTGGGNQPQHF
>TRBV6-2/TRBV6-3|TRBJ1-1|few|NA
TGTGCCAGCAGTTACCCGCAAGAAGCTTTCTTT
CASSYPQEAFF
>TRBV7-2|TRBJ1-6|many|NA
TGTGCCAGCTGCCCGCACGCTGATTCACCCCTCCACTTT
CASCPHADSPLHF
>TRBV6-6|TRBJ1-5|few|NA
TGTGCCAGCAGTTACGGTAGCAATCAGCCCCAGCATTTT
CASSYGSNQPQHF
>TRBV7-3|TRBJ2-2|many|NA
TGTGCCAGCAGCCTTAGTTACACCGGGGAGCTGTTTTTT
CASSLSYTGELFF
>TRBV20-1|TRBJ2-6|many|NA
TGCAGTGCCCTAAAATCTGGGGCCAACGTCCTGACTTTC
CSALKSGANVLTF
>TRBV5-1|TRBJ1-1|few|NA
TGCGCCAGCAGCTTGTCAGGCAGGGCTGGCGGGAACACTGAAGCTTTCTTT
CASSLSGRAGGNTEAFF
>TRBV6-6|TRBJ2-5|few|NA
TGTGCCAGCAGTACCCGGGAGACCCAGTACTTC
CASSTRETQYF
>TRBV5-1|TRBJ2-3|NA|NA
TGCGCCAGCAGCCGAGAAGGATCAGATACGCAGTATTTT
CASSREGSDTQYF
>TRBV4-3|TRBJ1-5|few|NA
TGCGCCAGCAGCCCCGGGATTGGAGGGCCGTATAGCAATCAGCCCCAGCATTTT
CASSPGIGGPYSNQPQHF
>TRBV29-1|TRBJ2-3|many|NA
TGCAGCGTTCAAGAAGGGGGACCCACAGATACGCAGTATTTT
CSVQEGGPTDTQYF
>TRBV3-1|TRBJ2-5|NA|NA
TGTGCCAGCAGCCACGCCAGGCGGGAGACCCAGTACTTC
CASSHARRETQYF
>TRBV7-6|TRBJ1-1|NA|NA
TGTGCCAGCAGACACGACAGTCACACTGAAGCTTTCTTT
CASRHDSHTEAFF
>TRBV5-1|TRBJ2-2|few|NA
TGCGCCAGCAACCCTGGGAACAGTGGGAACACCGGGGAGCTGTTTTTT
CASNPGNSGNTGELFF
>TRBV5-1|TRBJ2-7|NA|TRBD2
TGCGCCAGCAGCTTGGAGGCGGGGGGCACCTACGAGCAGTACTTC
CASSLEAGGTYEQYF
>TRBV20-1|TRBJ2-3|few|NA
TGCAGTGCTAGAGACGGCCTCACAGATACGCAGTATTTT
CSARDGLTDTQYF
>TRBV5-4|TRBJ2-1|many|NA
TGTGCCAGCAGCTCCAGCCGGAGGGGAAACAATGAGCAGTTCTTC
CASSSSRRGNNEQFF
>TRBV9|TRBJ2-1|many|NA
TGTGCCAGCAGCGTAGGGCAGCACAATGAGCAGTTCTTC
CASSVGQHNEQFF
>TRBV3-1|TRBJ2-3|NA|TRBD2
TGTGCCAGCAGCTCAAGACTAGCCACCAGCACAGATACGCAGTATTTT
CASSSRLATSTDTQYF
>TRBV7-6|TRBJ2-2|NA|TRBD2
TGTGCCAGCAGCTTTAGAGAGGCGGGGGAGAACACCGGGGAGCTGTTTTTT
CASSFREAGENTGELFF
>TRBV27|TRBJ1-1|few|NA
TGTGCCAGCAGTTTGAAGAGGGATGGCACTGAAGCTTTCTTT
CASSLKRDGTEAFF
>TRBV6-2/TRBV6-3|TRBJ2-4|few|TRBD1
TGTGCCAGCAGTCTCAGGGGACAGAAAAACATTCAGTACTTC
CASSLRGQKNIQYF
>TRBV5-5|TRBJ2-5|few|NA
TGTGCCAGCAGCTGGCCCCAAGAGACCCAGTACTTC
CASSWPQETQYF
>TRBV5-6|TRBJ2-3|many|NA
TGTGCCAGCAGCTTGGCTGACAGGTTCACAGATACGCAGTATTTT
CASSLADRFTDTQYF
>TRBV12-3/TRBV12-4|TRBJ1-2|few|NA
TGTGCCAGCCAAGGGGGAGCCTACTATGGCTACACCTTC
CASQGGAYYGYTF
>TRBV6-2/TRBV6-3|TRBJ2-2|NA|TRBD1
TGTGCCAGCAGAACCGGGACAGGGTACACCGGGGAGCTGTTTTTT
CASRTGTGYTGELFF
>TRBV11-2|TRBJ2-3|many|NA
TGTGCCAGCAGCTCGCGTGCGACCGCTACTCTTCACACAGATACGCAGTATTTT
CASSSRATATLHTDTQYF
>TRBV20-1|TRBJ2-4|few|NA
TGCAGTGCTAGAGGCGGGGCGGGAGCCAAAAACATTCAGTACTTC
CSARGGAGAKNIQYF
>TRBV7-4|TRBJ2-7|few|NA
TGTGCCAGCAGCTTAGTGGCCGGGGCCAGCAGCGAGCAGTACTTC
CASSLVAGASSEQYF
>TRBV12-3/TRBV12-4|TRBJ2-7|NA|NA
TGTGCCAGCAGGGGAACAGGGTCCTACGAGCAGTACTTC
CASRGTGSYEQYF
>TRBV5-1|TRBJ2-2|few|TRBD1
TGCGCCAGCAGCTTCAGGGGGCCCATGAACACCGGGGAGCTGTTTTTT
CASSFRGPMNTGELFF
>TRBV7-2|TRBJ1-1|NA|TRBD1
TGTGCCAGCAGCCGTGTTACAGGGGACACTGAAGCTTTCTTT
CASSRVTGDTEAFF
>TRBV4-3|TRBJ1-6|NA|NA
TGCGCCAGCAGCCGGACGGACGATTCACCCCTCCACTTT
CASSRTDDSPLHF
>TRBV2|TRBJ2-4|NA|NA
TGTGCCAGCAGTGAGTTCCCCCCGAGCGCCAAAAACATTCAGTACTTC
CASSEFPPSAKNIQYF
>TRBV24-1|TRBJ2-7|NA|NA
TGTGCCACCAGTGATTCATCGGGGGCGGGCGAGCAGTACTTC
CATSDSSGAGEQYF